Listed below are T cell receptor beta chains from one sample, sequenced in a study of CD8+ T cells in alopecia areata. TCRdb's table, derived via immunoSEQ multiplex PCR, lists solely in-frame clones and lacks some. The table includes some 210,000 clones, around 66% detected once. The specimen was CD4+ T cells sorted from blood, collected at week 44, from a patient treated with tofacitinib. The receptor set was obtained from a human donor with alopecia areata. Each CDR3 is given without its conserved first and last residue.

>TRBJ1-1|TRBV27
ASTGYTEAF
>TRBJ2-5|TRBV11-2
ASSLEAGGSKTQY
>TRBJ1-1|TRBV29-1
SGHNVNTEAF
>TRBJ2-1|TRBV7-2
ASSLAPGLAGRLFEQF
>TRBJ1-2|TRBV7-2
ASSLGTAYGYT
>TRBJ2-7|TRBV5-1
ASSEVALSSYEQY
>TRBJ2-3|TRBV7-2
ASSFPISGGRFSTDTQY
>TRBJ2-2|TRBV14
ASSLQGWDTGELF
>TRBJ1-4|TRBV30
AWAYQGKPEKLF
>TRBJ2-1|TRBV11-2
ASSLDRVNEQF
>TRBJ1-2|TRBV6-5
ASSPDLGGGYT
>TRBJ1-2|TRBV9
ASSVALSSYGYT
>TRBJ1-5|TRBV19
ASLSLPRQGMDQPQH
>TRBJ2-1|TRBV7-2
ASSLDLTGDREQF
>TRBJ2-1|TRBV29-1
SAKLAGEYNEQF
>TRBJ2-1|TRBV25-1
ASRSPGNNEQF
>TRBJ2-4|TRBV7-2
ASSLSAQAKNIQY
>TRBJ1-2|TRBV29-1
SVEVIGNYGYT
>TRBJ2-3|TRBV30
AWRLAGGPSTDTQY
>TRBJ2-1|TRBV5-4
ASSRSLGGKNNEQF
>TRBJ2-2|TRBV7-3
ASSQKPPPGRDDIDTGELF
>TRBJ2-7|TRBV4-3
ASSHSNGGFYEQY
>TRBJ1-1|TRBV29-1
SVAGQGPNTEAF
>TRBJ1-5|TRBV7-2
ASSFVAGEGQPQH
>TRBJ2-7|TRBV7-9
ASSEGIFTGEQY
>TRBJ2-7|TRBV7-8
ASSHSGGTSYEQY
>TRBJ1-3|TRBV7-2
ASSLDSGISGNTIY
>TRBJ1-2|TRBV7-9
ASRPTGTSAYT
>TRBJ1-1|TRBV29-1
SVESPEAF
>TRBJ2-5|TRBV5-1
ASSPNRAETQY
>TRBJ2-7|TRBV2
ASRTQQGGGYEQY
>TRBJ1-6|TRBV14
ASSLGAQDNSPLH
>TRBJ1-5|TRBV4-3
ASSQEEFQPQH
>TRBJ2-1|TRBV7-9
ASSLALQRPGDEQF
>TRBJ2-2|TRBV5-1
ASSLREGATGELF
>TRBJ2-5|TRBV29-1
SVAGETQY